Below are 27 T cell receptor beta chains sequenced from a single sample in a study of blood T cells in healthy people across ages (dated by TCRdb to 2015 to 2017). The method behind the library was 5' RACE. Instrument used: Illumina HiSeq 2500. A second PCR of roughly 7 to 11 cycles was performed with a sample-barcoded 5' primer and a J-beta primer mix. TCRdb reprocessed the public reads (quality trimming at Q25 with fastp, clone calling with MiXCR) and kept in-frame beta chains. Rows merge per CDR3 protein into single entries with the most common DNA and genes. The sample table shows roughly 1,700,000 distinct CDR3 sequences, and 28% are seen once. The top ten constitute 7.7% of the sample. Material for sequencing was blood. Receptors were obtained from a woman in her twenties or thirties in good health.

This clonotype has a single count. This chain uses TRBV6-1 with TRBJ1-5; no reliable D call. The CDR3 spans 15 residues. The V gene lost 2 bases and the J gene lost 3 bases, with 11 bases spanning the gap. The germline V gene encodes CDR1 MNHNS and CDR2 SASEGT. Here the CDR3 reads CASSEWNSINQPQHF. The CDR3 DNA follows: TGTGCCAGCAGTGAATGGAACAGCATCAATCAGCCCCAGCATTTT.

This clonotype was observed a handful of times. This chain connects TRBV11-2 to TRBJ2-7; either TRBD1 or TRBD2 may supply D (5 bases each). Trimming stripped 3 bases from V and 3 bases from J, with 12 bases between. There are 14 residues in the CDR3. CDR1 is SGHAT, CDR2 FQNNGV, per germline. DNA of the CDR3: TGTGCCAGCAGCTTGGGGGACGCCTACTACGAGCAGTACTTC. This encodes CASSLGDAYYEQYF.

This clonotype was detected only a few times. The chain couples TRBV28 to TRBJ2-1; tentatively, D is TRBD1 (6 bases). The CDR3 is 11 residues long. The ends were cut back, 3 bases at V and 15 bases at J, with 12 bases in the middle. Germline V CDR1 and CDR2: MDHEN, SYDVKM. CDR3 in amino acids: CASSFRGHSFF. CDR3 in DNA: TGTGCCAGCAGTTTCAGGGGACATTCGTTCTTC.

The V call is TRBV4-2, the J call TRBJ1-4, with D possibly TRBD1 on 6 matching bases. With 1 base removed from V and 2 bases from J, the gap between germline ends came to 8 bases. The germline CDR1 and CDR2 sequences are LGHNA and YNFKEQ. This CDR3 has 15 residues. The CDR3 coding sequence is TGTGCCAGCAGCCAAGTGGACAGCACTAATGAAAAACTGTTTTTT. Translated: CASSQVDSTNEKLFF.

The genes are TRBV9 and TRBJ1-1; TRBD1 aligns across 12 bases. Germline lookup yields CDR1 SGDLS and CDR2 YYNGEE. The CDR3 has 13 residues. V dropped 2 bases and J dropped 11; count of bases not matched to a gene: 4. CDR3 amino acids: CASSVGTGGKAFF. As DNA, the CDR3 is TGTGCCAGCAGCGTCGGGACAGGGGGCAAGGCTTTCTTT.

This clonotype was observed a handful of times. This rearrangement joins TRBV20-1 to TRBJ2-2, with 8 bases that match TRBD1. V was clipped by 0 bases and J by 9 bases; unmatched bases: 9. The CDR3 has 15 residues. Germline CDR1 reads DFQATT; CDR2 reads SNEGSKA (reference sequence). The CDR3 DNA reads as TGCAGTGCTAGAGATTCGTCAGGACAGGGACGGGAGCTGTTTTTT. Its protein is CSARDSSGQGRELFF.

This clonotype was detected only a few times. This chain links TRBV5-1 with TRBJ2-3, with TRBD2 identical over 8 bases. The V gene's germline CDR1 is SGHRS and CDR2 YFSETQ. This CDR3 region has 16 residues. Unmatched junction bases numbered 7, after V lost 4 bases and J lost 0 bases. The CDR3 sequence: CASSTRAGVSTDTQYF. Written as DNA, the CDR3 is TGCGCCAGCAGCACCAGAGCGGGAGTTAGCACAGATACGCAGTATTTT.

This sequence joins TRBV2 and TRBJ2-7; D could derive from TRBD1 or TRBD2 (5 bases each). The end of the DNA aligns better with TRBJ2-5, so the J call may be wrong. Germline V gives CDR1 SNHLY, CDR2 FYNNEI. The CDR3 spans 12 residues. In DNA, the CDR3 is TGTGCCAGCAGGTCCGGGGCGGTGACCCAGTACTTC. Its protein product is CASRSGAVTQYF.

This clonotype was seen ten or more times. This chain uses TRBV7-3 with TRBJ2-1; 7 bases are a match to TRBD1. The ends lost 2 bases at V and 4 bases at J; junction bases unmatched: 8. Germline V lookup: CDR1 SGHTA, CDR2 FQGTGA. CDR3 length: 16 amino acids. The CDR3 DNA reads TGTGCCAGCAGCTTATCCGACAGGGCATATTACAATGAGCAGTTCTTC. Its protein product is CASSLSDRAYYNEQFF.

This rearrangement joins TRBV5-1 to TRBJ2-7, with D perhaps TRBD1 (6 bases). CDR3 length equals 17 residues. Germline-derived CDR1 and CDR2 are SGHRS and YFSETQ. The germline V and J ends were trimmed by 1 base and 7 bases, with 24 bases remaining between them. CDR3 region: CASSLSAPQGLSGEQYF. The DNA of the CDR3 is TGCGCCAGCAGCTTGTCCGCTCCCCAGGGGCTGTCTGGGGAGCAGTACTTC. Full variable domain (remainder filled in from reference TRBV5-1 and TRBJ2-7): KAGVTQTPRYLIKTRGQQVTLSCSPISGHRSVSWYQQTPGQGLQFLFEYFSETQRNKGNFPGRFSGRQFSNSRSEMNVSTLELGDSALYLCASSLSAPQGLSGEQYFGPGTRLTVT.

The CDR3 coding sequence is TGTGCCAGCAGTGCCGACAGGGAGAACACTGAAGCTTTCTTT. It specifies CASSADRENTEAFF. The gene calls are TRBV6-4 and TRBJ1-1; 7 bases are shared with TRBD1. CDR1 is MRHNA, CDR2 SNTAGT, per germline. J lost 1 base, V lost 4 bases, and 3 bases had no gene match. This CDR3 spans 14 amino acids.

The CDR3 DNA follows: TGTGCCAGCAGTTTATGGTCGGGGGCTGGGGCCAACGTCCTGACTTTC. Protein product: CASSLWSGAGANVLTF. This rearrangement joins TRBV28 to TRBJ2-6, with TRBD2 as a possible D gene (6 bases). Trimming stripped 0 bases from V and 2 bases from J, with 8 bases between. CDR1 is MDHEN and CDR2 is SYDVKM in the germline V gene. The CDR3 is 16 amino acids.

The genes are TRBV6-5 and TRBJ1-1, with D unclear. From germline, CDR1 is MNHEY and CDR2 SVGAGI. CDR3 length: 13 amino acids. V lost 1 base and J 11 bases, leaving 14 bases between the germline ends. The CDR3 is CASSYLNGRAAFF. The DNA for the CDR3 is TGTGCCAGCAGTTACTTAAACGGGCGCGCGGCTTTCTTT.

This clonotype was counted a few times. CDR3 amino acids: CSARDLTGVGGSYNSPLHF. The CDR3 DNA reads as TGCAGTGCTAGAGATTTGACAGGGGTTGGGGGCTCCTATAATTCACCCCTCCACTTT. The V call is TRBV20-1, the J call TRBJ1-6; 8 bases line up with TRBD1. Germline CDR1 is DFQATT and CDR2 is SNEGSKA (reference sequence). The ends lost 0 bases at V and 0 bases at J; junction bases unmatched: 10. The length of the CDR3 is 19 residues.

The chain uses TRBV28 and TRBJ2-1, with D perhaps matching TRBD2 (6 bases). Germline lookup yields CDR1 MDHEN and CDR2 SYDVKM. V was trimmed by 3 bases and J by 12 bases, leaving 12 bases between them. The CDR3 consists of 12 residues. The CDR3 loop is CASSFQLEGQFF. The CDR3 DNA is TGTGCCAGCAGTTTTCAGTTGGAGGGGCAGTTCTTC. The full variable domain, rest sourced from reference TRBV28 and TRBJ2-1, is DVKVTQSSRYLVKRTGEKVFLECVQDMDHENMFWYRQDPGLGLRLIYFSYDVKMKEKGDIPEGYSVSREKKERFSLILESASTNQTSMYLCASSFQLEGQFFGPGTRLTVL.

This chain uses TRBV5-1 with TRBJ2-7; 7 bases agree with TRBD2. J was trimmed by 7 bases and V by 4 bases; bases with no gene match: 8. This CDR3 region has 13 residues. Per the germline V gene, CDR1 is SGHRS and CDR2 is YFSETQ. CDR3 residues: CASSPDGGVEQYF. For the CDR3, the DNA is TGCGCCAGCAGCCCGGATGGGGGGGTTGAGCAGTACTTC.

At least ten counts were recorded for this clonotype. The rearrangement uses TRBV20-1 and TRBJ2-3; 8 bases agree with TRBD2. V shed 6 bases, J shed 2 bases, and the junction held 7 bases outside the gene matches. Per the germline V gene, CDR1 is DFQATT and CDR2 is SNEGSKA (reference sequence). CDR3 length: 14 amino acids. Here the CDR3 reads CSATTSGYTDTQYF. In DNA, the CDR3 is TGCAGTGCGACCACTAGCGGATACACAGATACGCAGTATTTT.

CDR3 sequence reads: CASSLSWQGSNQPQHF. DNA for the CDR3: TGTGCCAGCAGTTTATCTTGGCAGGGGAGCAATCAGCCCCAGCATTTT. The chain has TRBV27 and TRBJ1-5, with a tentative D call TRBD1 (6 bases). Looked up from germline, CDR1 is MNHEY and CDR2 is SMNVEV (reference sequence). The CDR3 is made up of 16 amino acids. V was trimmed by 0 bases and J by 1 base, leaving 10 bases between them.

The chain's CDR3 is CSAAHAGSFYNEQYF. CDR3 in DNA: TGCAGTGCTGCCCACGCCGGGAGTTTTTACAATGAGCAGTACTTC. V and J are TRBV20-1 and TRBJ2-1, with D tentatively TRBD2 (6 bases). Judging by the DNA end, TRBJ2-7 fits better; the J call may be wrong. The CDR3 consists of 15 residues. Germline values: CDR1 DFQATT, CDR2 SNEGSKA (reference sequence).

CDR3: CASSYIEIGAASAFF. Here the CDR3 DNA reads TGTGCCAGCAGTTACATTGAGATAGGGGCGGCCTCAGCTTTCTTT. J is TRBJ1-1 and V is TRBV6-6; TRBD1 might be the D (5 bases). V lost 2 bases, J lost 10 bases, and 20 bases lay in between. This CDR3 is 15 amino acids long. The V gene's germline CDR1 is MNHNY and CDR2 SVGAGI (reference sequence).

This clonotype was seen at least ten times. This chain uses TRBV7-2 with TRBJ2-5; no clear D. V gave up 4 bases and J gave up 1 base, with 10 bases separating them. The CDR3 runs to 14 residues. The V gene's germline CDR1 is SGHTA and CDR2 FQGNSA. CDR3 in DNA: TGTGCCAGCAGCTACCGGCCCAGCCAAGAGACCCAGTACTTC. The encoded protein is CASSYRPSQETQYF.

The sample holds a few counts of this clonotype. The chain combines TRBV7-2 with TRBJ2-7, with 11 bases fitting TRBD2. J gave up 2 bases and V 4 bases, and 4 bases lay outside the gene matches. The CDR3 is 15 amino acids. Germline V gene data show CDR1 as SGHTA and CDR2 as FQGNSA. The CDR3 nucleotides are TGTGCCAGCAGCTCGGATAGCGGGGGGGCCTACGAGCAGTACTTC. Its translation: CASSSDSGGAYEQYF.

This clonotype was observed a single time. It is likely a read error, because the conserved phenylalanine at the end of the CDR3 is missing. The chain uses TRBV5-1 and TRBJ2-7, with 11 bases fitting TRBD2. The CDR3 has 14 amino acids. After removal of 1 base from V and 6 bases from J, the junction contained 3 bases not matched to a gene. In germline, CDR1 is SGHRS, CDR2 YFSETQ. The CDR3, as DNA: TGCGCCAGCAGCTTGACTAGCGGGAGAGGCGAGCAGTACTTA. As protein: CASSLTSGRGEQYL.

This clonotype was recorded at least ten times. The chain uses TRBV20-1 and TRBJ1-2; D not resolved. This CDR3 has 11 residues. V shed 3 bases and J shed 7 bases, with 9 bases lying between them. The germline V gene has CDR1 DFQATT and CDR2 SNEGSKA (reference sequence). The CDR3 is CSARWRAGYTF. For the CDR3, the DNA is TGCAGTGCTAGGTGGAGGGCTGGCTACACCTTC.

The V call is TRBV2, the J call TRBJ2-1; unclear D gene. Germline V lookup: CDR1 SNHLY, CDR2 FYNNEI. V lost 5 bases, J lost 0 bases, and 11 bases lay in between. The CDR3 loop spans 15 amino acids. Written as DNA, the CDR3 is TGTGCCAGCAGTCAGGTGAAGACCTCCTACAATGAGCAGTTCTTC. It translates to CASSQVKTSYNEQFF.

The chain carries TRBV7-3 and TRBJ2-3; D may be TRBD2 (7 bases). This CDR3 spans 14 amino acids. CDR1 SGHTA and CDR2 FQGTGA come from the germline V gene. V lost 2 bases to trimming and J lost 5 bases, with 11 bases between them. The CDR3 DNA reads as TGTGCCAGCAGCTTATTGGGGGGGCAAGATACGCAGTATTTT. Protein: CASSLLGGQDTQYF.

This rearrangement joins TRBV12-3 or TRBV12-4 to TRBJ2-3; D unresolved. This CDR3 comprises 15 residues. The germline V and J ends were trimmed by 1 base and 4 bases, with 12 bases remaining between them. This CDR3 is CASSLEGQCADTQYF. The CDR3 region has the DNA TGTGCCAGCAGTTTAGAGGGCCAGTGTGCAGATACGCAGTATTTT.